This is a list of T cell receptor beta chains from one sample in a study of Graves' ophthalmopathy and Graves' hyperthyroidism. MiXCR was run by TCRdb on the multiplex PCR reads, yielding one entry per CDR3 protein. The sample includes over a million distinct CDR3 sequences, about two fifths of them seen just once. Sequencing was carried out using peripheral blood or thyroid tissue (not recorded which). The receptor set was obtained from an adult man with Graves' hyperthyroidism. Both conserved end residues are part of each CDR3. D genes are given only for firm matches. Not every row has a clone size; where given, it reads once, few, many or a size class.

V: TRBV20-1
D: .
size: many
J: TRBJ1-2
CDR3: CSAPPADARNYGYTF
DNA: TGCAGTGCTCCCCCTGCGGACGCCCGAAACTATGGCTACACCTTC

V: TRBV20-1
D: .
size: many
J: TRBJ2-7
CDR3: CSASRKGEQYF
DNA: TGCAGTGCTTCCAGGAAGGGGGAGCAGTACTTC

V: TRBV19
D: .
size: many
J: TRBJ1-1
CDR3: CASSMQGRGTEAFF
DNA: TGTGCCAGTAGTATGCAGGGTAGGGGGACTGAAGCTTTCTTT

V: TRBV9
D: TRBD2
size: .
J: TRBJ2-5
CDR3: CASSVLLAEETQYF
DNA: TGTGCCAGCAGCGTACTGCTAGCGGAAGAGACCCAGTACTTC

V: TRBV13
D: TRBD2
size: few
J: TRBJ2-5
CDR3: CASSLWGFGAGVQETQYF
DNA: TGTGCCAGCAGCTTATGGGGTTTCGGGGCGGGGGTTCAAGAGACCCAGTACTTC

V: TRBV20-1
D: TRBD2
size: once
J: TRBJ2-7
CDR3: CSARAVSGKLDEQYF
DNA: TGCAGTGCTAGGGCCGTTAGCGGGAAGCTTGACGAGCAGTACTTC

V: TRBV9
D: TRBD2
size: few
J: TRBJ2-2
CDR3: CASSPGLAEITGELFF
DNA: TGTGCCAGCAGCCCGGGACTAGCGGAGATCACCGGGGAGCTGTTTTTT

V: TRBV10-2
D: .
size: few
J: TRBJ2-5
CDR3: CASSESRQPQETQYF
DNA: TGCGCCAGCAGTGAGTCGCGACAACCCCAAGAGACCCAGTACTTC

V: TRBV7-3
D: .
size: many
J: TRBJ2-6
CDR3: CASSLLSGIFESGANVLTF
DNA: TGTGCCAGCAGCTTACTATCCGGGATCTTTGAGTCCGGGGCCAACGTCCTGACTTTC

V: TRBV2
D: .
size: .
J: TRBJ1-1
CDR3: CASLEELNTEAFF
DNA: TGTGCCAGCTTGGAGGAGTTGAACACTGAAGCTTTCTTT

V: TRBV7-6
D: .
size: many
J: TRBJ1-1
CDR3: CASSPTLGQMNTEAFF
DNA: TGTGCCAGCAGCCCCACCCTAGGACAGATGAACACTGAAGCTTTCTTT

V: TRBV6-5
D: .
size: .
J: TRBJ1-6
CDR3: CASSPGITGSPLHF
DNA: TGTGCCAGCAGCCCAGGGATTACCGGTTCACCCCTCCACTTT

V: TRBV19
D: TRBD1
size: many
J: TRBJ1-1
CDR3: CASNTNRGKAFF
DNA: TGTGCCAGTAATACCAACAGGGGGAAAGCTTTCTTT

V: TRBV4-1
D: .
size: few
J: TRBJ1-5
CDR3: CASSQEPGQLNQPQHF
DNA: TGCGCCAGCAGCCAAGAACCCGGACAGCTCAATCAGCCCCAGCATTTT

V: TRBV19
D: .
size: many
J: TRBJ2-5
CDR3: CASTHRVSFYF
DNA: TGTGCCAGTACCCATAGAGTAAGCTTCTACTTC

V: TRBV10-2
D: .
size: .
J: TRBJ2-7
CDR3: CASSAGQKYASEQYF
DNA: TGCGCCAGCAGTGCCGGACAGAAGTACGCCTCCGAGCAGTACTTC

V: TRBV5-5
D: .
size: many
J: TRBJ2-5
CDR3: CASSLGWGGETQYF
DNA: TGTGCCAGCAGCTTGGGGTGGGGCGGAGAGACCCAGTACTTC

V: TRBV7-9
D: TRBD2
size: .
J: TRBJ2-2
CDR3: CASSLLAEYTGELFF
DNA: TGTGCCAGCAGCTTACTAGCGGAGTACACCGGGGAGCTGTTTTTT

V: TRBV7-8
D: TRBD1
size: .
J: TRBJ1-1
CDR3: CASSLHRGRWGDTEAFF
DNA: TGTGCCAGCAGCTTACACAGGGGGCGATGGGGTGACACTGAAGCTTTCTTT

V: TRBV12-3/TRBV12-4
D: .
size: few
J: TRBJ1-5
CDR3: CASTVGGGGQPQHF
DNA: TGTGCCAGCACGGTTGGAGGAGGAGGACAGCCCCAGCATTTT

V: TRBV7-2
D: .
size: few
J: TRBJ1-6
CDR3: CASSSRGSPGNSPLHF
DNA: TGTGCCAGCAGCTCACGAGGGTCGCCCGGAAATTCACCCCTCCACTTT

V: TRBV7-9
D: TRBD1
size: many
J: TRBJ1-5
CDR3: CASSLGGGRKPQHF
DNA: TGTGCCAGCAGCTTAGGAGGGGGCAGGAAGCCCCAGCATTTT

V: TRBV7-9
D: TRBD2
size: once
J: TRBJ2-5
CDR3: CASSLLAGGQETQNF
DNA: TGTGCCAGCAGCTTATTAGCGGGAGGGCAAGAGACCCAGAACTTC

V: TRBV13
D: .
size: many
J: TRBJ1-4
CDR3: CASSSTNEKLFF
DNA: TGTGCCAGCAGTTCCACTAATGAAAAACTGTTTTTT

V: TRBV7-9
D: .
size: .
J: TRBJ1-1
CDR3: CASSSPRPSAFF
DNA: TGTGCCAGCAGTTCCCCGAGGCCGAGCGCTTTCTTT

V: TRBV2
D: .
size: few
J: TRBJ2-7
CDR3: CASRALRGSSYEQYF
DNA: TGTGCCAGCAGGGCTTTACGGGGCTCTTCCTACGAGCAGTACTTC

V: TRBV10-3
D: .
size: many
J: TRBJ2-5
CDR3: CAIRDPREETQYF
DNA: TGTGCCATCAGAGACCCTAGGGAAGAGACCCAGTACTTC

V: TRBV29-1
D: .
size: few
J: TRBJ2-3
CDR3: CSGTSPQGTTDTQYF
DNA: TGCAGCGGCACAAGCCCCCAGGGTACAACAGATACGCAGTATTTT

V: TRBV20-1
D: .
size: many
J: TRBJ1-1
CDR3: CSLGPNTEAFF
DNA: TGCAGTCTAGGACCGAACACTGAAGCTTTCTTT

V: TRBV29-1
D: .
size: few
J: TRBJ1-3
CDR3: CSVEDQESSDTIYF
DNA: TGCAGCGTTGAAGATCAGGAGTCGTCGGACACCATATATTTT

V: TRBV7-8
D: .
size: many
J: TRBJ1-5
CDR3: CASSQRVTGTRGKIGNQPQHF
DNA: TGTGCCAGCAGCCAAAGGGTAACAGGGACACGGGGGAAGATAGGCAATCAGCCCCAGCATTTT

V: TRBV29-1
D: TRBD1
size: many
J: TRBJ1-1
CDR3: CSVDGQGVGAFF
DNA: TGCAGCGTTGATGGACAGGGAGTAGGCGCTTTCTTT

V: TRBV30
D: .
size: .
J: TRBJ1-6
CDR3: CAWSGGNSYNSPLHF
DNA: TGTGCCTGGAGTGGGGGGAACTCCTATAATTCACCCCTCCACTTT

V: TRBV29-1
D: .
size: .
J: TRBJ1-2
CDR3: CSVDKLGANYGYTF
DNA: TGCAGCGTTGACAAACTCGGAGCTAACTATGGCTACACCTTC

V: TRBV7-9
D: .
size: few
J: TRBJ1-1
CDR3: CASRTWETGNTEAFF
DNA: TGTGCCAGCAGGACTTGGGAGACGGGGAACACTGAAGCTTTCTTT

V: TRBV7-2
D: .
size: .
J: TRBJ2-2
CDR3: CASSLEPGMGWELFF
DNA: TGTGCCAGCAGCTTAGAGCCAGGGATGGGCTGGGAGCTGTTTTTT

V: TRBV19
D: .
size: few
J: TRBJ1-5
CDR3: CASSRGQGWGRGNQPQHF
DNA: TGTGCCAGTAGTAGGGGGCAGGGATGGGGTCGGGGCAATCAGCCCCAGCATTTT

V: TRBV12-3/TRBV12-4
D: .
size: few
J: TRBJ2-5
CDR3: CATGGGDTTQYF
DNA: TGTGCCACTGGGGGGGGGGACACGACCCAGTACTTC

V: TRBV5-6
D: .
size: few
J: TRBJ1-3
CDR3: CASSYGLGGTGNTIYF
DNA: TGTGCCAGCAGCTACGGTCTGGGGGGCACTGGAAACACCATATATTTT

V: TRBV9
D: TRBD1
size: .
J: TRBJ2-7
CDR3: CASSVDSQGREQYF
DNA: TGTGCCAGCAGCGTCGACTCACAGGGGCGGGAGCAGTACTTC

V: TRBV4-3
D: .
size: few
J: TRBJ2-7
CDR3: CASSLRWQGTYEQYF
DNA: TGCGCCAGCAGCCTACGGTGGCAGGGTACTTACGAGCAGTACTTC

V: TRBV6-2/TRBV6-3
D: .
size: many
J: TRBJ1-2
CDR3: CASSLQAFNYGYTF
DNA: TGTGCCAGCAGTCTACAGGCATTTAACTATGGCTACACCTTC

V: TRBV9
D: .
size: few
J: TRBJ1-3
CDR3: CASSVGPGLGAYGNIIYF
DNA: TGTGCCAGCAGCGTAGGGCCGGGATTGGGGGCGTACGGAAACATCATATATTTT

V: TRBV4-1
D: .
size: few
J: TRBJ1-5
CDR3: CASSLKDDQPQHF
DNA: TGCGCCAGCAGCCTAAAGGACGATCAGCCCCAGCATTTT

V: TRBV5-1
D: .
size: many
J: TRBJ1-1
CDR3: CASSRDPGYTEAFF
DNA: TGCGCCAGCAGCAGAGACCCGGGATACACTGAAGCTTTCTTT

V: TRBV15
D: TRBD1
size: .
J: TRBJ1-5
CDR3: CATSRRTGGNQPQHF
DNA: TGTGCCACCAGTCGCAGGACAGGGGGCAATCAGCCCCAGCATTTT

V: TRBV5-1
D: TRBD1
size: many
J: TRBJ1-1
CDR3: CASSKDRGNTEAFF
DNA: TGCGCCAGCAGCAAGGACAGGGGGAACACTGAAGCTTTCTTT

V: TRBV10-1
D: .
size: many
J: TRBJ2-5
CDR3: CASSEGHGKETQYF
DNA: TGCGCCAGCAGTGAGGGACACGGGAAAGAGACCCAGTACTTC

V: TRBV5-1
D: .
size: .
J: TRBJ2-2
CDR3: CASSSQGQGTGELFF
DNA: TGCGCCAGCAGCTCTCAGGGACAAGGGACCGGGGAGCTGTTTTTT

V: TRBV6-6
D: TRBD2
size: few
J: TRBJ2-5
CDR3: CASRETSGGQETQYF
DNA: TGTGCCAGCAGAGAGACTAGCGGGGGCCAAGAGACCCAGTACTTC

V: TRBV27
D: .
size: few
J: TRBJ1-1
CDR3: CASSLRLRGPLHTEAFF
DNA: TGTGCCAGCAGTTTAAGGCTTCGAGGGCCCCTACACACTGAAGCTTTCTTT

V: TRBV19
D: .
size: few
J: TRBJ1-4
CDR3: CASRTRGTRLGEKLFF
DNA: TGTGCCAGCCGGACTAGGGGGACCAGACTTGGTGAAAAACTGTTTTTT

V: TRBV19
D: TRBD1
size: many
J: TRBJ1-1
CDR3: CASRTGSAEAFF
DNA: TGTGCCAGTCGGACAGGGAGCGCTGAAGCTTTCTTT

V: TRBV12-3/TRBV12-4
D: TRBD1
size: many
J: TRBJ1-4
CDR3: CASRLRGSEKLFF
DNA: TGTGCCAGCAGGCTCAGGGGGAGTGAAAAACTGTTTTTT

V: TRBV2
D: .
size: few
J: TRBJ1-5
CDR3: CASATGNNQPQHF
DNA: TGTGCCAGCGCGACAGGAAACAATCAGCCCCAGCATTTT

V: TRBV7-9
D: .
size: few
J: TRBJ2-3
CDR3: CASTSIGRHTDTQYF
DNA: TGTGCCAGCACCTCGATTGGCAGGCACACAGATACGCAGTATTTT